Listed below are T cell receptor beta chains from one sample, sequenced in a study of blood T cell repertoires in COVID-19. Repertoires were generated with immunoSEQ multiplex PCR, while TCRdb's copy carries only in-frame clones and drops some. Of about 140,000 clones in the sample, about four fifths were seen once. The sequenced sample consisted of PBMCs or T cells enriched from blood (not recorded which). The receptors here all came from a middle-aged man with acute COVID-19. Both conserved end residues are part of each CDR3. The D gene is left open where the match is weak. Expanded clones are given a class, and other clones once, few, many or no size at all.

TRBJ1-1,-,TRBV14,TRBD1,TGTGCCAGCAGGATGACAGGGATCACTGAAGCTTTCTTT,CASRMTGITEAFF
TRBJ1-5,-,TRBV6-5,TRBD1,TGTGCCAGCAGTTACTTCCAGGACAGGGCGGAACAGCCCCAGCATTTT,CASSYFQDRAEQPQHF
TRBJ1-3,-,TRBV6-5,-,TGTGCCAGCAGTTGGGCAGCCGGAAACACCATATATTTT,CASSWAAGNTIYF
TRBJ2-5,-,TRBV6-2/TRBV6-3,TRBD2,TGTGCCAGCAGTTACGAGCGGGAACCTCAAGAGACCCAGTACTTC,CASSYEREPQETQYF
TRBJ1-2,-,TRBV7-2,-,TGTGCCAGCAGCTCCAGTCGGACAGTAGCTAACTATGGCTACACCTTC,CASSSSRTVANYGYTF
TRBJ1-3,-,TRBV9,-,TGTGCCAGCAGCGAGGGGGTAAACTCTGGAAACACCATATATTTT,CASSEGVNSGNTIYF
TRBJ2-7,-,TRBV5-1,TRBD1,TGCGCCAGCAGCCTTGGTGACAGGGGTTTGCGCGAGCAGTACTTC,CASSLGDRGLREQYF
TRBJ2-1,-,TRBV2,TRBD1,TGTGCCAGCAGGCAAGCAACAGGGGGCGGTGAGCAGTTCTTC,CASRQATGGGEQFF
TRBJ2-1,-,TRBV4-3,-,TGCGCCAGCAGCCAAGATCCGACTAGTTACAATGAGCAGTTCTTC,CASSQDPTSYNEQFF
TRBJ1-5,-,TRBV25-1,-,TGTGCCAGGCAACCGCGGGCCCGGCCCAGTCAGCCCCAGCATTTT,CARQPRARPSQPQHF
TRBJ2-5,-,TRBV10-3,TRBD2,TGTGCCATCAGTTCGACTAGCACCCAAGAGACCCAGTACTTC,CAISSTSTQETQYF
TRBJ2-7,once,TRBV9,-,TGTGCCAGCAGCCTAACTATAGCGCCCTACGAGCAGTACTTC,CASSLTIAPYEQYF
TRBJ2-2,-,TRBV9,-,TGTGCCAGCAGCCGAGCGGTTTCGAACACCGGGGAGCTGTTTTTT,CASSRAVSNTGELFF
TRBJ2-7,-,TRBV7-9,-,TGTGCCAGCAGCTTAACCGGGAGCTCCTACGAGCAGTACTTC,CASSLTGSSYEQYF
TRBJ2-5,-,TRBV4-2,TRBD1,TGTGCCAGCAGCCAACTGACAGGGGGAAAGACCCAGTACTTC,CASSQLTGGKTQYF
TRBJ1-1,-,TRBV25-1,-,TGTGCCAGCAGTGAGCCAGGCAGCTACACTGAAGCTTTCTTT,CASSEPGSYTEAFF
TRBJ1-5,-,TRBV11-2,TRBD1,TGTGCCAGCAGCCGAGGAGGGGGCGGCAATCAGCCCCAGCATTTT,CASSRGGGGNQPQHF
TRBJ1-2,-,TRBV3-1/TRBV3-2,TRBD1,TGTGCCAGCAGTCGTATGATTTTGGGACAGGGTTTCGGAAACTATGGCTACACCTTC,CASSRMILGQGFGNYGYTF
TRBJ2-2,-,TRBV6-5,TRBD2,TGTGCCTCCAGGGGACTAGCGGGGGTGGCCGGGGAGCTGTTTTTT,CASRGLAGVAGELFF
TRBJ2-1,-,TRBV5-1,-,TGCGCCAGCAGCTTGTCCGGGTTGAATGAGCAGTTCTTC,CASSLSGLNEQFF
TRBJ2-5,-,TRBV6-5,TRBD1,TGTGCCAGCAGTCCAAACGAGGACAGGGAAGAGACCCAGTACTTC,CASSPNEDREETQYF
TRBJ2-3,once,TRBV11-2,TRBD2,TGTGCCAGCAGCCCAGAACTAGCGGTGGGCACAGATACGCAGTATTTT,CASSPELAVGTDTQYF
TRBJ1-2,once,TRBV9,-,TGTGCCAGCAGCGTAACCCGGGAAGCTAACTATGGCTACACCTTC,CASSVTREANYGYTF
TRBJ1-1,-,TRBV9,TRBD1,TGTGCCAGCAGCCCAATCCCGACAGGGAGATTGACTGAAGCTTTCTTT,CASSPIPTGRLTEAFF
TRBJ2-2,-,TRBV19,-,TGTGCCAGTAGTATAGATGCGGAGAGCTTATCGGGCACCGGGGAGCTGTTTTTT,CASSIDAESLSGTGELFF
TRBJ2-1,-,TRBV28,TRBD2,TGTGCCAGCAGTTTGCAGCCTAGCGGGGGGGACAATGAGCAGTTCTTC,CASSLQPSGGDNEQFF
TRBJ1-3,-,TRBV5-1,TRBD1,TGCGCCAGCAGCTTGGAGGGGACAGGGCATCGAGGAAACACCATATATTTT,CASSLEGTGHRGNTIYF
TRBJ1-1,-,TRBV12-5,TRBD1,TGTGCTAGTGGGACAGGGGGCCAGAACACTGAAGCTTTCTTT,CASGTGGQNTEAFF
TRBJ2-2,once,TRBV5-1,TRBD1,TGCGCCAGCAGCGCCCCCGCGGACAGGGGCCCACGGGGGGAGCTGTTTTTT,CASSAPADRGPRGELFF
TRBJ2-7,few,TRBV27,TRBD1,TGTGCCAGCAGCCGGACAGGGCCCTTCTACGAGCAGTACTTC,CASSRTGPFYEQYF
TRBJ2-5,-,TRBV6-2/TRBV6-3,TRBD2,TGTGCCAGCAGTTACTCGAGGACTAGGGGAGAGACCCAGTACTTC,CASSYSRTRGETQYF
TRBJ1-1,-,TRBV20-1,-,TGCAGTGCTTCTATGAACACTGAAGCTTTCTTT,CSASMNTEAFF
TRBJ2-1,-,TRBV23-1,-,TGCGTTTCCAACAGGCCGCAATTGCCGCACAATGAGCAGTTCTTC,CVSNRPQLPHNEQFF
TRBJ1-2,once,TRBV6-6,TRBD1,TGTGCCAGCAGTTACCAGACAGGGATTAGTGGCTACACCTTC,CASSYQTGISGYTF
TRBJ2-7,once,TRBV5-6,-,TGTGCCAGCAGCTTGGCAGATTACGAGCAGTACTTC,CASSLADYEQYF
TRBJ2-7,-,TRBV27,TRBD2,TGTGCCAGCAGTCCGCGGACTAGCGGGGTCTACGAGCAGTACTTC,CASSPRTSGVYEQYF
TRBJ1-1,-,TRBV28,TRBD1,TGTGCCAGCAGTACCCCGGGACAGAGTTTGAACACTGAAGCTTTCTTT,CASSTPGQSLNTEAFF
TRBJ1-2,-,TRBV19,-,TGTGCCAGTAGTGTTTCAGGGTTCCGTGGCTACACCTTC,CASSVSGFRGYTF
TRBJ1-6,-,TRBV7-2,TRBD1,TGTGCCAGCAGCTTACCAGGGGGGAGGTCACCCCTCCACTTT,CASSLPGGRSPLHF
TRBJ2-1,few,TRBV24-1,TRBD2,TGTGCCACCAGCCGGGGTTTCGCGTGGCGCCCAACTAGCGGGAGAGTGCATTTTTACAATGAGCAGTTCTTC,CATSRGFAWRPTSGRVHFYNEQFF
TRBJ2-7,-,TRBV28,TRBD1,TGTGCCAGCGATACCGGGACAGGGTCCCCCTACGAGCAGTACTTC,CASDTGTGSPYEQYF
TRBJ2-7,-,TRBV19,-,TGTGCCAGTAGTTTTGGGGGACAATCTCTGGAGCAGTACTTC,CASSFGGQSLEQYF
TRBJ2-1,-,TRBV7-9,TRBD2,TGTGCCAGCAGCTCCTCCGGGACTAGCGGGGGGCTTGAGCAGTTCTTC,CASSSSGTSGGLEQFF
TRBJ2-7,-,TRBV2,-,TGTGCCAGCACATTATCGGGTGCACCAGTAAACGAGCAGTACTTC,CASTLSGAPVNEQYF
TRBJ2-1,-,TRBV2,TRBD2,TGTGCCAGCAGTGTAGGGACTAGCGCCAATGAGCAGTTCTTC,CASSVGTSANEQFF
TRBJ1-2,-,TRBV19,-,TGTGCCAGTAGTTTGACACTCAACTATGGCTACACCTTC,CASSLTLNYGYTF
TRBJ2-3,-,TRBV15,-,TGTGCCACCAGCAGGGGAAGAGCCGGTAGCGCAGATACGCAGTATTTT,CATSRGRAGSADTQYF
TRBJ2-7,-,TRBV10-1,TRBD1,TGCGCCAGCAGCAGGACAGGGGATACCTACGAGCAGTACTTC,CASSRTGDTYEQYF
TRBJ2-1,-,TRBV6-5,TRBD2,TGTGCCAGCAGTAAACCTTTGGCGGGAGGGAGTGAGCAGTTCTTC,CASSKPLAGGSEQFF